Listed here are 17 T cell receptor beta chains from one sample, sequenced in a study of blood T cell repertoires in COVID-19. Data came from immunoSEQ multiplex PCR; TCRdb stores just in-frame clones and leaves some out. Of over 150,000 clones listed, roughly nine tenths are singletons. The material sequenced was peripheral blood. These receptors all come from a man between 25 and 39 years old with acute or convalescent COVID-19.

The chain employs TRBV29-1 and TRBJ2-1; 8 bases line up with TRBD1. This CDR3 comprises 12 residues. J was trimmed by 9 bases and V by 4 bases; bases with no gene match: 5. Germline assignment: CDR1 SQVTM and CDR2 ANQGSEA. The CDR3 reads CSVGDRGGEQFF. The CDR3 DNA follows: TGCAGCGTTGGTGACAGGGGAGGTGAGCAGTTCTTC.

The rearrangement joins TRBV10-3 to TRBJ1-1; D unclear. CDR1 is ENHRY and CDR2 is SYGVKD in the germline V gene. This CDR3 is 14 amino acids long. Trimming removed 4 bases at V and 2 bases at J, with 11 bases between. The CDR3 spells CAISGGGLNTEAFF. CDR3 DNA: TGTGCCATCAGTGGTGGAGGCCTCAACACTGAAGCTTTCTTT.

The CDR3 region is CASNKGENQPQHF. CDR3 nucleotide sequence: TGTGCCAGCAACAAGGGGGAAAATCAGCCCCAGCATTTT. This chain links TRBV12-3 or TRBV12-4 with TRBJ1-5; TRBD1 might be the D (6 bases). The CDR3 is 13 residues long. With 7 bases removed from V and 4 bases from J, the gap between germline ends came to 11 bases.

The rearrangement uses TRBV30 and TRBJ2-3; D unresolved. CDR1 is GTSNPN and CDR2 is SVGIG in the germline V gene (reference sequence). The length of the CDR3 is 11 residues. V lost 0 bases to trimming and J lost 5 bases, with 3 bases between them. CDR3 sequence: CAWSVLDTQYF. Here the CDR3 DNA reads TGTGCCTGGAGTGTCTTAGATACGCAGTATTTT. Full variable domain (outside the CDR3, taken from reference TRBV30 and TRBJ2-3): SQTIHQWPATLVQPVGSPLSLECTVEGTSNPNLYWYRQAAGRGLQLLFYSVGIGQISSEVPQNLSASRPQDRQFILSSKKLLLSDSGFYLCAWSVLDTQYFGPGTRLTVL.

V is TRBV6-6 and J is TRBJ2-3; 8 nucleotides line up with TRBD1. The germline V gene has CDR1 MNHNY and CDR2 SVGAGI (reference sequence). The CDR3 runs 16 residues. Germline trimming cut 7 bases from V and 1 base from J; bases unmatched to any gene: 10. CDR3 amino acids: CASTKGDRGRTDTQYF. In DNA, the CDR3 is TGTGCCAGCACTAAGGGAGACAGGGGTCGCACAGATACGCAGTATTTT.

This chain links TRBV6-5 with TRBJ1-1; no reliable D call. Looked up from germline, CDR1 is MNHEY and CDR2 is SVGAGI. The CDR3 runs 15 residues. Trimming cost V 5 bases and J 6 bases, with 19 bases left between them. The CDR3 DNA follows: TGTGCCAGCAGTACCCGGGATATGGGCGGAGCTGAAGCTTTCTTT. As protein: CASSTRDMGGAEAFF.

V usage is TRBV19 and J usage is TRBJ1-1; 9 nucleotides match TRBD1. The CDR3 extends over 14 amino acids. V trimming: 5 bases; J trimming: 11 bases; junction bases outside the gene matches: 12. Germline V lookup: CDR1 LNHDA, CDR2 SQIVND (reference sequence). CDR3 in DNA: TGTGCCAGTAGTCCCGGGGGACAGGGAGGGAACGCTTTCTTT. This codes for CASSPGGQGGNAFF.

This chain connects TRBV30 to TRBJ2-3, with 7 bases identical to TRBD1. Germline CDR1 reads GTSNPN; CDR2 reads SVGIG (reference sequence). The CDR3 sequence is 15 residues long. Germline trimming cut 3 bases from V and 9 bases from J; bases unmatched to any gene: 15. The CDR3 coding sequence is TGTGCCTGGAGCAGTGGTGGGACAGAAAGAAGGACGCAGTATTTT. Protein: CAWSSGGTERRTQYF.

The sample holds a few counts of this clone. As DNA, the CDR3 is TGTGCCACCTCGAACGGCGGGAGGCGCTTTGATACGCAGTATTTT. This codes for CATSNGGRRFDTQYF. V gene TRBV6-4 combines with J gene TRBJ2-3; 8 bases are shared with TRBD2. J lost 6 bases, V lost 10 bases, and 15 bases had no gene match. Germline V lookup: CDR1 MRHNA, CDR2 SNTAGT. This CDR3 spans 15 amino acids.

V usage is TRBV5-1 and J usage is TRBJ2-5; D gene unclear. CDR3 length equals 13 residues. CDR1 is SGHRS, CDR2 YFSETQ, per germline. The V end was cut by 7 bases, the J end by 0 bases, with 10 bases between. The CDR3 reads CASQPQYQETQYF. In DNA form, the CDR3 reads TGCGCCAGCCAACCACAGTACCAAGAGACCCAGTACTTC.

This clone has ten or more counts. V gene TRBV3-1 (or the pseudogene TRBV3-2) combines with J gene TRBJ1-2, with 7 bases matching TRBD1. Unmatched junction bases numbered 4, after V lost 4 bases and J lost 2 bases. The CDR3 totals 14 residues. Germline CDR1 and CDR2: LGHDT and YNNKEL (reference sequence). CDR3 sequence (DNA): TGTGCCAGCAGCCTTAGACAGGGAAACTATGGCTACACCTTC. Its translation is CASSLRQGNYGYTF.

The V and J genes are TRBV14 and TRBJ2-1, with D perhaps TRBD2 (5 bases). This CDR3 comprises 20 residues. Germline CDR1 is SGHDN and CDR2 is FVKESK. V was pared by 0 bases and J by 0 bases, with 21 bases between. The CDR3 spells CASSQERSLSGLYSYNEQFF. Written as DNA, the CDR3 is TGTGCCAGCAGCCAAGAAAGGAGCCTAAGCGGATTATACTCCTACAATGAGCAGTTCTTC.

This chain uses TRBV5-6 with TRBJ2-1, with TRBD1 identical over 7 bases. CDR1 and CDR2 from the germline V gene are SGHDT and YYEEEE. Unmatched junction bases numbered 10, after V lost 4 bases and J lost 6 bases. The CDR3 is made up of 15 amino acids. The CDR3, as DNA: TGTGCCAGCAGCCCCCGATCTGACAGGGCCAATGAGCAGTTCTTC. Translated: CASSPRSDRANEQFF.

This clone appeared a few times. The CDR3: CASSPGVQRNTEAFF. The DNA for the CDR3 is TGCGCCAGCAGCCCCGGCGTACAGAGGAACACTGAAGCTTTCTTT. This chain joins TRBV5-1 and TRBJ1-1; no firm D call. V gave up 4 bases and J gave up 1 base, with 14 bases separating them. Germline V gene sequence: CDR1 SGHRS, CDR2 YFSETQ. The CDR3 length is 15 residues.

The rearrangement joins TRBV7-6 to TRBJ1-1, with D maybe TRBD1 (5 bases). V was cut by 5 bases and J by 0 bases, with 10 bases left in between. The CDR3 has 14 amino acids. Germline CDR1 and CDR2: SGHVS and FNYEAQ. CDR3 in amino acids: CASSPGGMNTEAFF. The DNA for the CDR3 is TGTGCCAGCAGCCCGGGGGGAATGAACACTGAAGCTTTCTTT. Complete variable domain (other parts from reference TRBV7-6 and TRBJ1-1): GAGVSQSPRYKVTKRGQDVALRCDPISGHVSLYWYRQALGQGPEFLTYFNYEAQQDKSGLPNDRFSAERPEGSISTLTIQRTEQRDSAMYRCASSPGGMNTEAFFGQGTRLTVV.

The chain links TRBV27 to TRBJ1-6; 10 bases align to TRBD1. Germline-derived CDR1 and CDR2 are MNHEY and SMNVEV (reference sequence). Germline trimming cut 2 bases from V and 5 bases from J; bases unmatched to any gene: 3. This CDR3 has 16 amino acids. The CDR3 here is CASSLVGQGNNSPLHF. Here the CDR3 DNA reads TGTGCCAGCAGTTTAGTGGGACAGGGGAATAATTCACCCCTCCACTTT.

The V gene is TRBV6-5, the J gene TRBJ1-1; 9 positions agree with TRBD1. The CDR3 runs to 13 residues. Germline-derived CDR1 and CDR2 are MNHEY and SVGAGI. Trimming removed 6 bases from V and 3 bases from J; junction bases left unmatched: 2. The DNA for the CDR3 is TGTGCCAGCAGCCGACAGGGGGACACTGAAGCTTTCTTT. Protein product: CASSRQGDTEAFF.